The 28 T cell receptor beta chains below were found in one sample sequenced in a study of regulatory T cells in long-lasting Graves disease. Stated time point: persistent/refractory GD, antithyroid drugs over 5 years with positive TRAb. Generation of the TCR library employed RNA extracted from PBMCs. Construction of the TCR beta libraries employed iRepertoire HTBI primers in conjunction with Arm-PCR of CDR3 regions. TCRdb processed the multiplex PCR reads anew with MiXCR; each CDR3 protein has one entry. This table has about 400,000 distinct CDR3 sequences, roughly 20% appearing once. The input for sequencing was peripheral blood mononuclear cells (PBMCs), taken when the disease was refractory, from a patient treated with antithyroid drugs. These receptors originate from a female donor with Graves disease.

This clonotype turned up a few times. The gene calls are TRBV20-1 and TRBJ2-7; the match to TRBD2 covers 7 bases. The germline gives CDR1 DFQATT, CDR2 SNEGSKA (reference sequence). The CDR3 covers 15 residues. V trimming: 3 bases; J trimming: 2 bases; junction bases outside the gene matches: 10. This CDR3 reads CSASIRGGLTYEQYF. In DNA form, the CDR3 reads TGCAGTGCTAGTATCCGCGGGGGACTAACCTACGAGCAGTACTTC.

The CDR3 bases are TGCAGTGCTAGAGGGGGGGGCAGCTCTGGAAACACCATATATTTT. Translated: CSARGGGSSGNTIYF. The chain uses TRBV20-1 and TRBJ1-3; TRBD1 might be the D (6 bases). V lost 1 base and J lost 0, with 10 bases in between. This CDR3 region has 15 residues. Germline CDR1 DFQATT, CDR2 SNEGSKA (reference sequence).

This chain connects TRBV30 to TRBJ2-7; D not certain. The length of the CDR3 is 13 residues. The V gene's germline CDR1 is GTSNPN and CDR2 SVGIG (reference sequence). The V and J ends lost 5 bases and 5 bases respectively, with 16 bases between them. Here the CDR3 DNA reads TGTGCCTGGTCAAGGCCACCCCCTAACGAGCAGTACTTC. Protein sequence: CAWSRPPPNEQYF.

This clonotype has only a few counts. The chain employs TRBV12-3 or TRBV12-4 and TRBJ2-5; 9 bases agree with TRBD1. There are 15 residues in the CDR3. V gave up 9 bases and J gave up 3 bases; unmatched junction bases: 11. The CDR3 loop is CASQNPTGGEETQYF. In DNA form, the CDR3 reads TGTGCCAGTCAGAACCCAACAGGGGGCGAAGAGACCCAGTACTTC.

This clonotype showed up just a few times. The junction does not match germline at one end; this may be a read error. CDR3 sequence (DNA): TGCGCCAGCAGCCTTGGAGGGTCAGGGCGGCAGCCCCAGCATTTT. Translation gives CASSLGGSGRQPQHF. The chain links TRBV5-6 to TRBJ1-5, with D possibly TRBD1 on 5 matching bases. The CDR3 runs to 15 residues. Germline CDR1 reads SGHDT; CDR2 reads YYEEEE.

This clonotype has ten or more counts. This sequence joins TRBV27 and TRBJ1-1; D unresolved. Germline lookup yields CDR1 MNHEY and CDR2 SMNVEV (reference sequence). The CDR3 totals 14 residues. V lost 3 bases and J 12 bases, leaving 20 bases between the germline ends. CDR3 bases: TGTGCCAGCAGTTTTGCGGGCGCAGGTTTTGGAACTTTCTTT. As protein: CASSFAGAGFGTFF.

This clonotype appeared many times. V is TRBV11-2 and J is TRBJ2-6; 9 bases map to TRBD2. The V gene's germline CDR1 is SGHAT and CDR2 FQNNGV. After removal of 6 bases from V and 1 base from J, the junction contained 7 bases not matched to a gene. This CDR3 is 17 amino acids long. DNA for the CDR3: TGTGCCAGCAGGTTACGGCTAGCGGGATCTGGGGCCAACGTCCTGACTTTC. It codes for CASRLRLAGSGANVLTF. Using reference TRBV11-2 and TRBJ2-6 for the parts outside the CDR3, the full variable domain is EAGVAQSPRYKIIEKRQSVAFWCNPISGHATLYWYQQILGQGPKLLIQFQNNGVVDDSQLPKDRFSAERLKGVDSTLKIQPAKLEDSAVYLCASRLRLAGSGANVLTFGAGSRLTVL.

This clonotype was counted between two and nine times. This rearrangement joins TRBV6-1 to TRBJ2-5; D is perhaps TRBD1 or TRBD2 (5 bases each). The germline gives CDR1 MNHNS, CDR2 SASEGT. V was pared by 6 bases and J by 1 base, with 12 bases between. The CDR3 totals 14 residues. CDR3 coding DNA: TGTGCCAGCAGCCCCTGGGGGTTCCAAGAGACCCAGTACTTC. It specifies CASSPWGFQETQYF.

The gene calls are TRBV11-2 and TRBJ2-7; 8 bases map to TRBD1. Germline V gives CDR1 SGHAT, CDR2 FQNNGV. The CDR3 extends over 15 amino acids. Unmatched junction bases numbered 7, after V lost 5 bases and J lost 1 base. CDR3 DNA sequence: TGTGCCAGCAGCGAGGACAGGGTTAGGTCCTACGAGCAGTACTTC. Translating it yields CASSEDRVRSYEQYF.

This clonotype was recorded a few times. The gene calls are TRBV6-1 and TRBJ2-3; D might be TRBD2 (5 bases). Germline V gene lookup returns CDR1 MNHNS and CDR2 SASEGT. Trimming removed 5 bases at V and 0 bases at J, with 15 bases between. This CDR3 contains 16 residues. CDR3 residues: CASSHVRGLSTDTQYF. DNA of the CDR3: TGTGCCAGCAGTCATGTTCGAGGACTCAGCACAGATACGCAGTATTTT.

This chain links TRBV29-1 with TRBJ1-1; 7 nucleotides match TRBD1. Germline CDR1 is SQVTM and CDR2 is ANQGSEA. Trimming cost V 7 bases and J 0 bases; bases outside gene matches: 5. This CDR3 has 13 amino acids. This CDR3 reads CSGGQQMNTEAFF. CDR3 bases: TGCAGCGGGGGACAGCAGATGAACACTGAAGCTTTCTTT.

This clonotype was observed many times. The chain has TRBV6-1 and TRBJ1-6; D perhaps matches TRBD1 (6 bases). Trimming left V 9 bases short and J 5 bases short, with 20 bases between. CDR1 MNHNS and CDR2 SASEGT come from the germline V gene. This CDR3 has 16 amino acids. CDR3 amino acids: CASGKTGQLNNSPLHF. Written as DNA, the CDR3 is TGTGCCAGTGGAAAGACAGGCCAGTTGAATAATTCACCCCTCCACTTT.

In its sample, this clonotype was seen a few times. A read error is likely, as this CDR3 ends without the conserved phenylalanine or tryptophan. This rearrangement joins TRBV7-8 to TRBJ2-5; the D gene is possibly TRBD1 (6 bases). V gave up 5 bases and J gave up 3 bases, with 19 bases separating them. The germline CDR1 and CDR2 sequences are SGHVS and FQNEAQ. The CDR3 consists of 16 residues. CDR3 loop: CASSGRVRDTKETQYS. CDR3 sequence (DNA): TGTGCCAGCAGCGGCCGCGTCCGGGACACTAAAGAGACCCAGTACTCC.

This clonotype was detected ten times or more. The chain combines TRBV12-3 or TRBV12-4 with TRBJ1-1, with 9 bases identical to TRBD1. This CDR3 contains 14 residues. The junction had 7 bases not matched to a gene; V was cut back by 7 bases and J by 4 bases. The CDR3 loop reads CASTRDREGTEAFF. In nucleotides, the CDR3 is TGTGCCAGCACCCGGGACAGGGAGGGCACTGAAGCTTTCTTT.

This clonotype was recorded at least ten times. The chain couples TRBV28 to TRBJ1-5; possibly TRBD1 for D (5 bases). V was shortened by 6 bases and J by 9 bases, with 15 bases between the two germline ends. Germline V gene data show CDR1 as MDHEN and CDR2 as SYDVKM. The CDR3 spans 13 residues. The CDR3 DNA sequence: TGTGCCAGCAGCCGGACCCAGGGAGGGCCCCAGCATTTT. Protein sequence: CASSRTQGGPQHF. The variable domain in full, with the rest retrieved from reference TRBV28 and TRBJ1-5, is DVKVTQSSRYLVKRTGEKVFLECVQDMDHENMFWYRQDPGLGLRLIYFSYDVKMKEKGDIPEGYSVSREKKERFSLILESASTNQTSMYLCASSRTQGGPQHFGDGTRLSIL.

V usage is TRBV18 and J usage is TRBJ2-3; no clear D gene. Germline V gives CDR1 KGHSH, CDR2 LQKENI. CDR3 length equals 12 residues. V dropped 1 base and J dropped 5 bases, with 4 bases sitting between them. CDR3 loop: CASSPLRDTQYF. The CDR3 DNA follows: TGTGCCAGCTCACCACTTAGAGATACGCAGTATTTT. Filled out from reference TRBV18 and TRBJ2-3, the complete variable domain reads NAGVMQNPRHLVRRRGQEARLRCSPMKGHSHVYWYRQLPEEGLKFMVYLQKENIIDESGMPKERFSAEFPKEGPSILRIQQVVRGDSAAYFCASSPLRDTQYFGPGTRLTVL.

This chain links TRBV30 with TRBJ1-6, with a tentative D call TRBD1 (5 bases). V shed 8 bases and J shed 8 bases, with 13 bases lying between them. The germline CDR1 and CDR2 sequences are GTSNPN and SVGIG (reference sequence). The CDR3 has 12 residues. CDR3 bases: TGTGCCGGGGGACGGCTCGATTCACCCCTCCACTTT. Residues: CAGGRLDSPLHF. The whole variable domain, remainder taken from reference TRBV30 and TRBJ1-6, is SQTIHQWPATLVQPVGSPLSLECTVEGTSNPNLYWYRQAAGRGLQLLFYSVGIGQISSEVPQNLSASRPQDRQFILSSKKLLLSDSGFYLCAGGRLDSPLHFGNGTRLTVT.

The CDR3 is CASSSLGWGNEQFF. In nucleotides, the CDR3 is TGTGCCAGCAGTTCGCTGGGCTGGGGCAATGAGCAGTTCTTC. The chain carries TRBV6-5 and TRBJ2-1; D is unclear. CDR3 length: 14 amino acids. V was cut by 4 bases and J by 6 bases, with 13 bases left in between. CDR1 MNHEY and CDR2 SVGAGI come from the germline V gene.

There are a few counts of this clonotype. This sequence joins TRBV30 and TRBJ1-3; no definite D call. The CDR3 has 12 residues. Trimming removed 0 bases from V and 3 bases from J, with 3 bases in between. Per the germline V gene, CDR1 is GTSNPN and CDR2 is SVGIG (reference sequence). CDR3 loop: CAWSVFGNTIYF. CDR3 coding DNA: TGTGCCTGGAGTGTCTTTGGAAACACCATATATTTT.

This clonotype was detected many times. In DNA, the CDR3 is TGTGCGACCGCGGCAGGGGCCGGACAGCCCCAGCATTTT. It encodes CATAAGAGQPQHF. The chain has TRBV10-3 and TRBJ1-5, with D maybe TRBD1 (6 bases). CDR1 is ENHRY and CDR2 is SYGVKD in the germline V gene. The length of the CDR3 is 13 residues.

In this sample, this clonotype turned up a few times. V usage is TRBV29-1 and J usage is TRBJ2-5; the match to TRBD1 covers 7 bases. Germline CDR1 and CDR2: SQVTM and ANQGSEA. Trimming took 5 bases from V and 1 from J; bases not matched to a gene: 13. This CDR3 has 16 residues. As DNA, the CDR3 is TGCAGCGTTTTCCCTCTTCCGACAGGGTTCCAAGAGACCCAGTACTTC. It codes for CSVFPLPTGFQETQYF.

This clonotype occurred many times. The genes are TRBV20-1 and TRBJ1-5; D is unclear. Trimming cost V 3 bases and J 4 bases, with 7 bases left between them. The CDR3 contains 12 residues. In germline, CDR1 is DFQATT, CDR2 SNEGSKA (reference sequence). The CDR3 DNA is TGCAGTGCTAGTGGTCAGAATCAGCCCCAGCATTTT. As protein: CSASGQNQPQHF.

This clonotype was recorded once. A read error is possible here, since a much larger clone lies one base away. The V gene is TRBV7-6, the J gene TRBJ1-1; the D gene is possibly TRBD1 (6 bases). CDR1 and CDR2 (germline): SGHVS, FNYEAQ. The CDR3 loop spans 14 amino acids. This CDR3 is CASSLGQAYTGAFF. Here the CDR3 DNA reads TGTGCCAGCAGCTTAGGACAGGCCTACACTGGAGCTTTCTTT.

This chain joins TRBV6-1 and TRBJ2-1; D is perhaps TRBD1 (6 bases). Germline V gene data show CDR1 as MNHNS and CDR2 as SASEGT. The CDR3 runs to 17 residues. The germline V and J ends were trimmed by 6 bases and 9 bases, with 27 bases remaining between them. The CDR3 bases are TGTGCCAGCAGCTCGCGAACCACCTGGAACAGGGCAGTTGAGCAGTTCTTC. Translated, it gives CASSSRTTWNRAVEQFF.

The chain couples TRBV7-2 to TRBJ2-1; D call uncertain. This CDR3 contains 14 residues. CDR1 is SGHTA and CDR2 is FQGNSA in the germline V gene. V lost 4 bases to trimming and J lost 4 bases, with 11 bases between them. The CDR3 loop is CASSSRGRYNEQFF. CDR3 DNA: TGTGCCAGCAGCTCTCGAGGACGGTACAATGAGCAGTTCTTC.

This clonotype was observed many times. V gene TRBV6-5 combines with J gene TRBJ1-2, with TRBD1 as a possible D gene (5 bases). V was trimmed by 0 bases and J by 8 bases, leaving 16 bases between them. The CDR3 has 15 residues. CDR1 is MNHEY and CDR2 is SVGAGI in the germline V gene. DNA of the CDR3: TGTGCCAGCAGTTACTCGGGGACCTCACTCGGGGGCTACACCTTC. This gives the protein CASSYSGTSLGGYTF.

The chain joins TRBV6-6 to TRBJ2-7, with D perhaps matching TRBD1 or TRBD2 (5 bases each). Trimming removed 0 bases from V and 4 bases from J, with 7 bases in between. Germline V gene data show CDR1 as MNHNY and CDR2 as SVGAGI (reference sequence). The CDR3 consists of 13 residues. In DNA, the CDR3 is TGTGCCAGCAGTTACTCGGGGGAGTACGAGCAGTACTTC. Translation gives CASSYSGEYEQYF.

This clonotype was recorded many times. V gene TRBV2 combines with J gene TRBJ2-7; no reliable D call. Germline lookup yields CDR1 SNHLY and CDR2 FYNNEI. V gave up 2 bases and J gave up 6 bases, with 11 bases separating them. This CDR3 spans 13 amino acids. The CDR3 region has the DNA TGTGCCAGCAGTGAAAGTTCCAGGCCCGAGCAGTACTTC. Amino acids: CASSESSRPEQYF.